The following is a T cell receptor (beta chain) sequence with its context. Its antigen target is currently unknown. It has no much larger one-base neighbor in the sample; base qualities were not kept. The same CDR3 also results from other DNA sequences found in this sample. The CDR3, from cysteine to phenylalanine, totals 13 residues. Of the read, only the CDR3 DNA is kept; its 39 bases are in frame from base 1. Looking up the germline V gene yields CDR1 SGHDN and CDR2 FVKESK. V and J lose 4 bases and 4 bases, and a span of 8 bases separates them. The time point label corresponds to: around 24 weeks on oral tofacitinib. The treatment or condition tag for this specimen amounts to: oral pan-JAK inhibitor, 5-10 mg twice daily. Peripheral blood and lesional scalp punch biopsies were obtained from patients with alopecia areata. PBMCs were isolated by density centrifugation and stained for CD3, CD4 and CD8, and CD4+ and CD8+ T cells were sorted on a FACSAria.

The library came from the immunoSEQ multiplex PCR assay. To provide template for TCR sequencing, every sample had RNA extracted and reverse transcribed into cDNA. SuperScript III was used for first-strand cDNA synthesis, primed with a 2:1 mix of oligo-dT and random hexamers. A synthetic immune receptor repertoire was used to measure amplification bias, and any remaining bias was corrected computationally. On the authors' methods: Raw reads were preprocessed for error removal, and CDR3 was defined according to IMGT conventions as running from the conserved cysteine to phenylalanine. Clonality was calculated as 1 minus Shannon entropy normalized by log2 of the number of productive unique TCRs. Whether scalp clones were CD4 or CD8 was inferred by matching scalp TCRbeta sequences against CD4 and CD8 repertoires sorted from blood. TCRdb mirrors the immuneACCESS table, restricted to in-frame sequences. Some clones are absent from its copies; in checked studies, under half trace to an unresolved V gene, and the reason for the others is unknown. Clone size and the V and J calls come from that table; the DNA yielded D and trimming. The sample contains under 200,000 clones, approximately 62% of them found a single time. 11% to 15% of the sample rests with the top ten.

These data originate in a study of CD8+ T cells in alopecia areata (dated by TCRdb to the late 2010s). Concerning the study at large: The treated patients took part in an open-label pilot trial in which moderate-to-severe alopecia areata was treated with oral tofacitinib at 5 to 10 mg twice daily. Amplification of TCRbeta CDR3 regions was done by immunoSEQ multiplex PCR using 35 Vbeta forward primers and 13 Jbeta reverse primers. Human TCRbeta sequencing covered scalp tissue and sorted CD4+ and CD8+ peripheral blood T cells from patchy and totalis/universalis alopecia areata patients and healthy controls. Tofacitinib was given for 6 to 18 months, followed by 6 months of follow-up off drug to assess delayed response and recurrence. Biopsies were taken from tofacitinib-treated patients at baseline and again at 4 and 24 weeks into treatment, and several of those patients also had a later scalp biopsy. Clonality in the scalp was compared among normal scalp (n=4), patchy alopecia areata scalp (n=8), and alopecia totalis/universalis scalp (n=8). The SALT score, which quantifies the percentage of affected scalp surface area, was used to measure disease severity in treated patients. The RNA source kit depended on sample type: the PAXgene miRNA kit for fixed scalp, the miRNeasy kit for PBMCs, and the RNeasy kit for mouse skin. To study T cell clonal expansion in alopecia areata, the researchers applied high-throughput TCRbeta sequencing to both the C3H/HeJ mouse model and human patients. Overall study results and their limits: Because the treated cohort was small and had just a single nonresponder, larger studies are needed to establish links between baseline CD8+ expansion and response. Many expanded lesional clones were found to persist in scalp and blood during tofacitinib treatment, and relapse after treatment cessation may be partly explained by this persistence. With tofacitinib, both scalp clonality and the number of expanded CD8+ clones among the top 100 scalp clones went down significantly. Compared with normal scalp, lesional scalp, particularly in alopecia totalis/universalis, had higher clonality and more expanded CD8+ clones, which suggests antigenic drive. Unlike mouse skin, where gammadelta T cells dominate, normal human skin contains resident alphabeta T cells that get sequenced too, which complicates analysis of the scalp TCR repertoire. Compared with mice, TCR sequences shared between patients were less clear, possibly partly because of HLA diversity across the patient population.

The sequence is built from TRBV14 and TRBJ1-5; the D gene is not confidently resolved. This TCR was recovered from a human donor with alopecia areata. Sequenced material: CD4+ T cells sorted from blood, taken at week 24, from a patient treated with tofacitinib. The DNA sequence is given as TGTGCCAGCAGCCCAGACCGTAATCAGCCCCAGCATTTT. Translated, this is CASSPDRNQPQHF.